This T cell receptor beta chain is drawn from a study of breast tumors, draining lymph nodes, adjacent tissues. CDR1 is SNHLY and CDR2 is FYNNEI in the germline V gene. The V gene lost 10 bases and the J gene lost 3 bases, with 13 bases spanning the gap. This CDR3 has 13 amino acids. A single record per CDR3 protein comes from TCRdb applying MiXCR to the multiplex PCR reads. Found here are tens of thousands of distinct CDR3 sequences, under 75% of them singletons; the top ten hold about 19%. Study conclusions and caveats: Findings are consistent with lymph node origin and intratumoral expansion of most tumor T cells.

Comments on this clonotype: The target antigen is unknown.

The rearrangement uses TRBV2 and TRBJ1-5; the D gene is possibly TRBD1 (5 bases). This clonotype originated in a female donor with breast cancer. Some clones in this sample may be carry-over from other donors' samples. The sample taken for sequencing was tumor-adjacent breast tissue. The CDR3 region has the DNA TGTGCCACCAAGAGGGACGACAATCAGCCCCAGCATTTT. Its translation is CATKRDDNQPQHF.